This TCR beta chain emerged from a study of cytomegalovirus exposure and HLA in healthy donors. General study results and limits: Among CMV-associated TCR beta chains, most appeared HLA-restricted in a later analysis. Cytomegalovirus association was listed for 150 to 200 TCR beta chains. CMV serostatus stood as the only immune exposure information on hand.

In the case of this clone: Its target is not known.

The PCR was carried out with 60 Vbeta primers and 13 Jbeta primers. Clones were sequenced by immunoSEQ multiplex PCR, and TCRdb holds only the in-frame ones, with some missing. The sample carries around 59,000 clones, approximately 80% recorded once. Sequenced: PBMCs. The sequence was collected from a woman between 40 and 55 years old in good health and CMV-seronegative.

The chain's CDR3 is CASSLGQVDGRGYTF. CDR3 DNA: TGCGCCAGCAGCTTGGGACAGGTGGATGGCCGCGGCTACACCTTC. The chain carries TRBV5-1 and TRBJ1-2; tentative D call: TRBD1 (6 bases). With 0 bases removed from V and 8 bases from J, the gap between germline ends came to 17 bases. The CDR3 has 15 amino acids. Germline V lookup: CDR1 SGHRS, CDR2 YFSETQ.